The 26 T cell receptor beta chains given below trace back to one sample, sequenced in a study of blood T cell repertoires in COVID-19. Assay used: immunoSEQ multiplex PCR; TCRdb lists only in-frame clones, some missing. The data hold around 150,000 clones, with about 90% observed a single time. Sequencing was carried out using peripheral blood. All receptors come from a woman in her fifties or sixties with active or convalescent COVID-19.

This clone was counted a few times. The V call is TRBV5-1, the J call TRBJ2-1, with 10 bases lining up with TRBD2. The CDR3 consists of 17 residues. Germline-derived CDR1 and CDR2 are SGHRS and YFSETQ. V shed 4 bases, J shed 1 base, and the junction held 8 bases outside the gene matches. CDR3 region: CASSPSKTSGSYNEQFF. The DNA for the CDR3 is TGCGCCAGCAGCCCCAGTAAGACTAGCGGGTCCTACAATGAGCAGTTCTTC.

The chain employs TRBV7-9 and TRBJ2-1; 12 bases are a match to TRBD2. Germline CDR1 SEHNR, CDR2 FQNEAQ (reference sequence). Unmatched junction bases numbered 10, after V lost 0 bases and J lost 7 bases. This CDR3 has 18 amino acids. Here the CDR3 DNA reads TGTGCCAGCAGCTTAGCGAAGGGAACTAGCGGGGGGCCAAATGAGCAGTTCTTC. Translating it yields CASSLAKGTSGGPNEQFF.

The chain combines TRBV15 with TRBJ1-3; D gene uncertain. CDR3 length: 16 residues. V shed 0 bases and J shed 4 bases, with 13 bases lying between them. Germline V CDR1 and CDR2: LNHNV, YYDKDF (reference sequence). The CDR3: CATSRDFEEAGNTIYF. For the CDR3, the DNA is TGTGCCACCAGCAGAGATTTCGAGGAAGCAGGAAACACCATATATTTT. The variable domain in full, completed from reference TRBV15 and TRBJ1-3, reads DAMVIQNPRYQVTQFGKPVTLSCSQTLNHNVMYWYQQKSSQAPKLLFHYYDKDFNNEADTPDNFQSRRPNTSFCFLDIRSPGLGDTAMYLCATSRDFEEAGNTIYFGEGSWLTVV.

The count of this clone is one. The chain links TRBV6-1 to TRBJ2-1; D remains unclear. Germline V gives CDR1 MNHNS, CDR2 SASEGT. Trimming removed 0 bases at V and 7 bases at J, with 10 bases between. The CDR3 loop spans 14 amino acids. In nucleotides, the CDR3 is TGTGCCAGCAGTGAAGCGCGTTATGTGAATGAGCAGTTCTTC. Its protein product is CASSEARYVNEQFF.

V and J are TRBV5-1 and TRBJ1-1, with D maybe TRBD1 (5 bases). Germline V lookup: CDR1 SGHRS, CDR2 YFSETQ. V was trimmed by 3 bases and J by 6 bases, leaving 15 bases between them. The length of the CDR3 is 14 residues. The CDR3 DNA follows: TGCGCCAGCAGCTCCCCCGGGGGAGTTGCTGAAGCTTTCTTT. It specifies CASSSPGGVAEAFF. Together with reference TRBV5-1 and TRBJ1-1, the CDR3 gives the full variable domain: KAGVTQTPRYLIKTRGQQVTLSCSPISGHRSVSWYQQTPGQGLQFLFEYFSETQRNKGNFPGRFSGRQFSNSRSEMNVSTLELGDSALYLCASSSPGGVAEAFFGQGTRLTVV.

The J gene is TRBJ1-1, the V gene TRBV6-2 or TRBV6-3, with D perhaps TRBD1 (5 bases). Germline V gene data show CDR1 as MNHEY and CDR2 as SVGEGT. The CDR3 covers 14 residues. Trimming removed 2 bases from V and 0 bases from J, with 7 bases in between. The CDR3 nucleotides are TGTGCCAGCAGTTACCCAGGGATGAACACTGAAGCTTTCTTT. Translation: CASSYPGMNTEAFF.

The genes are TRBV9 and TRBJ2-3, with 10 bases fitting TRBD1. Germline CDR1 and CDR2: SGDLS and YYNGEE. V gave up 3 bases and J gave up 3 bases; unmatched junction bases: 7. The CDR3 totals 16 residues. CDR3 DNA: TGTGCCAGCAGCGCCAGGGGACAGGGGAATACAGATACGCAGTATTTT. Translation gives CASSARGQGNTDTQYF.

The chain has TRBV6-6 and TRBJ1-5; 8 bases agree with TRBD1. Germline CDR1 is MNHNY and CDR2 is SVGAGI (reference sequence). The CDR3 is made up of 21 amino acids. The ends lost 5 bases at V and 0 bases at J; junction bases unmatched: 21. The CDR3 DNA is TGTGCCAGCAGTCTAGGCCCCGGGATACAGGGGGAGAGGGGTAGCAATCAGCCCCAGCATTTT. Its protein product is CASSLGPGIQGERGSNQPQHF.

The rearrangement uses TRBV11-2 and TRBJ2-5, with a possible D match to TRBD2 (5 bases). Germline V CDR1 and CDR2: SGHAT, FQNNGV. V lost 5 bases and J lost 5, with 15 bases in between. The CDR3 has 14 residues. This CDR3 reads CASSPSSFRETQYF. The CDR3 bases are TGTGCCAGCAGCCCTAGCTCCTTCCGGGAGACCCAGTACTTC.

CDR3 amino acids: CASSIGREVNSPLHF. CDR3 nucleotides: TGTGCCAGTAGTATAGGACGGGAGGTTAATTCACCCCTCCACTTT. V gene TRBV19 combines with J gene TRBJ1-6; D remains unclear. This CDR3 has 15 amino acids. The ends were cut back, 1 base at V and 6 bases at J, with 10 bases in the middle. The V gene's germline CDR1 is LNHDA and CDR2 SQIVND (reference sequence).

This chain uses TRBV6-6 with TRBJ1-2; a possible D gene is TRBD1 (5 bases). The V gene lost 6 bases and the J gene lost 3 bases, with 8 bases spanning the gap. CDR1 and CDR2 (germline): MNHNY, SVGAGI (reference sequence). The CDR3 runs to 12 residues. The CDR3 DNA follows: TGTGCCAGCAGCCCCAGGGACTATGGCTACACCTTC. Its protein product is CASSPRDYGYTF.

This clone was detected only once. This chain links TRBV6-5 with TRBJ2-3; D is undetermined. The germline CDR1 and CDR2 sequences are MNHEY and SVGAGI. CDR3 length: 15 amino acids. V dropped 0 bases and J dropped 0 bases, with 7 bases sitting between them. CDR3 coding DNA: TGTGCCAGCAGTTACTCCGGGTCTAGCACAGATACGCAGTATTTT. Amino acids: CASSYSGSSTDTQYF.

This chain links TRBV6-5 with TRBJ1-4; 8 bases map to TRBD1. The V segment lost 6 bases and the J segment 5 bases; nucleotides outside the gene matches: 5. Per the germline V gene, CDR1 is MNHEY and CDR2 is SVGAGI. The CDR3 has 14 amino acids. The CDR3 DNA is TGTGCCAGCAGCGCCGGGACAGGCAATGAAAAACTGTTTTTT. This encodes CASSAGTGNEKLFF.

This chain connects TRBV18 to TRBJ2-6; TRBD1 might be the D (5 bases). The CDR3 spans 18 residues. V lost 6 bases and J 0 bases, leaving 18 bases between the germline ends. The germline gives CDR1 KGHSH, CDR2 LQKENI. The CDR3 is CASSPEDIAISGANVLTF. CDR3 DNA sequence: TGTGCCAGCTCGCCCGAGGACATCGCCATCTCTGGGGCCAACGTCCTGACTTTC.

This clone was recorded only once. Written as DNA, the CDR3 is TGTGCCAGCAGCCTTAGACAATCCGGGGAGCTGTTTTTT. As protein: CASSLRQSGELFF. The rearrangement uses TRBV7-6 and TRBJ2-2, with D unresolved. Trimming pared 5 bases from V and 6 bases from J, leaving 10 bases between. The V gene's germline CDR1 is SGHVS and CDR2 FNYEAQ. The CDR3 consists of 13 residues.

The chain uses TRBV12-5 and TRBJ1-5, with 10 bases identical to TRBD1. The germline V gene encodes CDR1 LGHNT and CDR2 FRNRAP. The CDR3 is 15 amino acids. Unmatched junction bases numbered 3, after V lost 7 bases and J lost 0 bases. The chain's CDR3 is CASARDRGSNQPQHF. CDR3 in DNA: TGTGCTAGTGCTCGGGACAGGGGTAGCAATCAGCCCCAGCATTTT.

V usage is TRBV19 and J usage is TRBJ1-3; 7 nucleotides match TRBD1. V shed 6 bases, J shed 0 bases, and the junction held 8 bases outside the gene matches. Germline-derived CDR1 and CDR2 are LNHDA and SQIVND (reference sequence). The CDR3 covers 16 residues. The CDR3: CASSTWTGISGNTIYF. The DNA for the CDR3 is TGTGCCAGTAGCACTTGGACAGGCATCTCTGGAAACACCATATATTTT.

This chain connects TRBV19 to TRBJ2-5; D might be TRBD1 (6 bases). V lost 3 bases to trimming and J lost 7 bases, with 12 bases between them. The V gene's germline CDR1 is LNHDA and CDR2 SQIVND (reference sequence). The CDR3 has 13 amino acids. CDR3 sequence: CASSIVGAGTQYF. The CDR3 coding sequence is TGTGCCAGTAGTATTGTGGGGGCAGGGACCCAGTACTTC.

The chain uses TRBV19 and TRBJ1-5; weak D call: TRBD1 (5 bases). The CDR3 has 16 residues. Trimming cost V 2 bases and J 0 bases, with 11 bases left between them. The germline V gene encodes CDR1 LNHDA and CDR2 SQIVND (reference sequence). CDR3 protein: CASSIYSGNSNQPQHF. CDR3 DNA sequence: TGTGCCAGTAGTATATATTCAGGGAATAGCAATCAGCCCCAGCATTTT.

The chain recombines TRBV7-2 with TRBJ2-3, with TRBD2 matching 7 bases. The CDR3 runs 15 residues. Per the germline V gene, CDR1 is SGHTA and CDR2 is FQGNSA. Germline trimming cut 2 bases from V and 3 bases from J; bases unmatched to any gene: 5. CDR3 loop: CASSLTLLATDTQYF. The CDR3 DNA follows: TGTGCCAGCAGCTTAACCCTACTAGCGACAGATACGCAGTATTTT.

The gene calls are TRBV6-4 and TRBJ1-1, with TRBD1 matching 7 bases. The junction had 8 bases not matched to a gene; V was cut back by 3 bases and J by 7 bases. The CDR3 loop spans 14 amino acids. The V gene's germline CDR1 is MRHNA and CDR2 SNTAGT. The CDR3 nucleotides are TGTGCCAGCAGTGAAGGCAGGGGGAGCTTTGAAGCTTTCTTT. The encoded protein is CASSEGRGSFEAFF.

As for this clone: The limits of the CDR3 on the DNA are not certain, so only TCRdb's listed CDR3 is given. The chain combines TRBV19 with TRBJ2-7; TRBD2 is the table's D call, not checked against the DNA. The length of the CDR3 is 14 amino acids, counting both ends. Germline V gene data show CDR1 as LNHDA and CDR2 as SQIVND (reference sequence). CDR3 sequence reads: CASSLDKAGYEQYF.

The chain combines TRBV18 with TRBJ1-5; D gene unclear. CDR1 is KGHSH and CDR2 is LQKENI in the germline V gene. The CDR3 extends over 16 amino acids. The V gene lost 2 bases and the J gene lost 5 bases, with 16 bases spanning the gap. CDR3 sequence (DNA): TGTGCCAGCTCACCATTCCCCGGTTGGGAGGATCAGCCCCAGCATTTT. Translated: CASSPFPGWEDQPQHF.

The CDR3 here is CASSGGGSSPQHF. The DNA of the CDR3 is TGTGCCAGCAGTGGGGGGGGTAGCTCGCCCCAGCATTTT. The chain combines TRBV2 with TRBJ1-5; weak D call: TRBD1 (5 bases). Per germline, CDR1 SNHLY and CDR2 FYNNEI. With 4 bases removed from V and 9 bases from J, the gap between germline ends came to 13 bases. This CDR3 comprises 13 residues.

The CDR3 bases are TGTGCCAGCAGCCTCTGGGGGGGCAATAGCAATCAGCCCCAGCATTTT. This translates into CASSLWGGNSNQPQHF. The chain has TRBV7-2 and TRBJ1-5; tentative D call: TRBD1 (6 bases). V lost 5 bases and J lost 0, with 14 bases in between. The CDR3 totals 16 residues. Germline V gene lookup returns CDR1 SGHTA and CDR2 FQGNSA.

The chain carries TRBV12-3 or TRBV12-4 and TRBJ1-1; 8 nucleotides match TRBD1. V lost 4 bases and J lost 11; bases outside the gene matches: 6. The CDR3 length is 12 residues. This chain's CDR3 is CASSSGGAVAFF. The CDR3 DNA reads TGTGCCAGCAGTTCAGGGGGCGCGGTGGCTTTCTTT.